Each of the 18 T cell receptor beta chains below was sequenced from the same sample in a study of shared clonotypes between healthy human individuals. Assay used: immunoSEQ multiplex PCR; TCRdb lists only in-frame clones, some missing. The sample comprises 530,000 or so clones, about 79% of which are singletons, and approximately 12% rests with the top ten. The sample consisted of PBMCs. Receptors originate from a woman between 40 and 50 years old in good health. Some clones in this sample may be carry-over from other donors' samples.

This chain links TRBV21-1 with TRBJ1-2. TRBV21-1 is designated a pseudogene. The CDR3 sequence is 16 residues long. The CDR3 nucleotides read TGTGCCAGCACCCTGGGTCATTGGAGGGGGGCGCAGGACTACACCTTC. Protein product: CASTLGHWRGAQDYTF.

V and J are TRBV29-1 and TRBJ1-1; the D is unclear. V was clipped by 4 bases and J by 3 bases, with 9 bases between them. The germline V gene has CDR1 SQVTM and CDR2 ANQGSEA. The CDR3 covers 12 residues. The CDR3 coding sequence is TGCAGCGTTGCCAGTCACTACACTGAAGCTTTCTTT. This gives the protein CSVASHYTEAFF.

The rearrangement uses TRBV5-1 and TRBJ1-1; D is uncertain. The CDR3 extends over 15 amino acids. V was trimmed by 6 bases and J by 1 base, leaving 16 bases between them. Germline-derived CDR1 and CDR2 are SGHRS and YFSETQ. The CDR3 region is CASTSGAAANTEAFF. CDR3 bases: TGCGCCAGCACTTCGGGAGCAGCGGCGAACACTGAAGCTTTCTTT.

J is TRBJ2-5 and V is TRBV11-2, with 7 bases lining up with TRBD1. Germline V gene data show CDR1 as SGHAT and CDR2 as FQNNGV. V lost 3 bases to trimming and J lost 1 base; unmatched junction nucleotides: 2. This CDR3 comprises 14 residues. The CDR3 loop is CASSFGTVQETQYF. The CDR3, as DNA: TGTGCCAGCAGCTTCGGGACAGTCCAAGAGACCCAGTACTTC.

DNA of the CDR3: TGTGCCTGGAGTAACCCCAGGGCGTACGAGCAGTACTTC. It codes for CAWSNPRAYEQYF. The gene calls are TRBV30 and TRBJ2-7, with a weak D call TRBD1 (5 bases). V was shortened by 2 bases and J by 4 bases, with 12 bases between the two germline ends. This CDR3 spans 13 amino acids. CDR1 GTSNPN and CDR2 SVGIG come from the germline V gene (reference sequence).

The V and J genes are TRBV5-1 and TRBJ2-1, with D tentatively TRBD2 (6 bases). CDR1 SGHRS and CDR2 YFSETQ come from the germline V gene. Trimming shortened V by 0 bases and J by 5 bases, and 6 bases separated the two germline ends. The CDR3 extends over 13 amino acids. The CDR3: CASSLGTNNEQFF. As DNA, the CDR3 is TGCGCCAGCAGCTTGGGGACTAACAATGAGCAGTTCTTC.

This chain links TRBV5-4 with TRBJ2-7, with a weak D call TRBD2 (5 bases). V was pared by 2 bases and J by 4 bases, with 22 bases between. The CDR3 runs to 17 residues. Per germline, CDR1 SGHNT and CDR2 YYREEE (reference sequence). The chain's CDR3 is CASSFRDRTEISYEQYF. CDR3 nucleotides: TGTGCCAGCAGCTTTCGGGATCGGACGGAGATATCTTACGAGCAGTACTTC.

The chain joins TRBV2 to TRBJ2-7, with D perhaps matching TRBD2 (5 bases). CDR3 length: 14 residues. The V gene lost 8 bases and the J gene lost 0 bases, with 14 bases spanning the gap. CDR1 and CDR2 from the germline V gene are SNHLY and FYNNEI. The CDR3 DNA reads as TGTGCCAGCTGCCGCGGACGGGGCTCCTACGAGCAGTACTTC. Translating gives CASCRGRGSYEQYF.

The sample holds one count of this clone. The chain uses TRBV7-2 and TRBJ2-1; the D gene could be TRBD1 or TRBD2 (5 bases each). Germline V gives CDR1 SGHTA, CDR2 FQGNSA. This CDR3 comprises 14 residues. Deletions cut 0 bases from V and 5 bases from J, with 8 bases between. As DNA, the CDR3 is TGTGCCAGCAGCTTAGCGGGACCAAACAATGAGCAGTTCTTC. It encodes CASSLAGPNNEQFF.

In regard to this clone: One base separates it from a far larger clone, so it is likely a read error. This CDR3 is also generated by other DNA sequences in the sample. CDR3 sequence: CASSNRDLGANVLTF. CDR3 coding DNA: TGTGCCAGCAGCAACCGAGACTTGGGGGCCAACGTCCTGACTTTC. This chain uses TRBV7-9 with TRBJ2-6; D ambiguous. The CDR3 is made up of 15 amino acids. CDR1 is SEHNR and CDR2 is FQNEAQ in the germline V gene (reference sequence). Trimming pared 5 bases from V and 4 bases from J, leaving 12 bases between. The full variable domain, completed using reference TRBV7-9 and TRBJ2-6, is DTGVSQNPRHKITKRGQNVTFRCDPISEHNRLYWYRQTLGQGPEFLTYFQNEAQLEKSRLLSDRFSAERPKGSFSTLEIQRTEQGDSAMYLCASSNRDLGANVLTFGAGSRLTVL.

This clone was seen once. The chain combines TRBV14 with TRBJ1-1, with 8 positions matching TRBD1. Unmatched junction bases numbered 15, after V lost 0 bases and J lost 3 bases. The CDR3 consists of 19 residues. CDR1 is SGHDN, CDR2 FVKESK, per germline. CDR3 protein: CASSQDRWQGALGDTEAFF. DNA for the CDR3: TGTGCCAGCAGCCAAGACCGATGGCAGGGGGCCCTCGGAGACACTGAAGCTTTCTTT.

This sequence joins TRBV5-1 and TRBJ2-3, with TRBD1 as a possible D gene (6 bases). The V gene lost 2 bases and the J gene lost 8 bases, with 18 bases spanning the gap. Germline V gene data show CDR1 as SGHRS and CDR2 as YFSETQ. This CDR3 has 15 amino acids. In DNA, the CDR3 is TGCGCCAGCAGCTTACAGGGTAAGGCCCTGGGTACGCAGTATTTT. Translation: CASSLQGKALGTQYF.

The chain has TRBV5-4 and TRBJ2-2; 9 nucleotides agree with TRBD2. CDR3 length: 18 residues. V trimming: 0 bases; J trimming: 7 bases; junction bases outside the gene matches: 13. Germline V gene data show CDR1 as SGHNT and CDR2 as YYREEE (reference sequence). CDR3 amino acids: CASSLGLAGVSFGGELFF. The CDR3 nucleotides read TGTGCCAGCAGCTTGGGGTTAGCGGGAGTTTCATTTGGCGGGGAGCTGTTTTTT. The variable domain in full, completed from reference TRBV5-4 and TRBJ2-2, reads ETGVTQSPTHLIKTRGQQVTLRCSSQSGHNTVSWYQQALGQGPQFIFQYYREEENGRGNFPPRFSGLQFPNYSSELNVNALELDDSALYLCASSLGLAGVSFGGELFFGEGSRLTVL.

The genes are TRBV14 and TRBJ2-1; the D is unclear. The CDR3 extends over 11 amino acids. CDR1 and CDR2 (germline): SGHDN, FVKESK. V was trimmed by 4 bases and J by 7 bases, leaving 5 bases between them. The CDR3 DNA sequence: TGTGCCAGCAGCCGTTCTAATGAGCAGTTCTTC. Translating gives CASSRSNEQFF.

The chain couples TRBV2 to TRBJ1-4; D gene unclear. V dropped 5 bases and J dropped 0 bases, with 13 bases sitting between them. The length of the CDR3 is 16 residues. Germline lookup yields CDR1 SNHLY and CDR2 FYNNEI. The DNA of the CDR3 is TGTGCCAGCAGTCAATACCGTACTGCAACTAATGAAAAACTGTTTTTT. It yields the protein CASSQYRTATNEKLFF.

Details on this clone: This may be a read error: a much more frequent sequence differs by one nucleotide. This chain's CDR3 is CASSRPGQGNTEAFF. CDR3 sequence (DNA): TGTGCCAGCAGCCGCCCGGGACAGGGGAACACTGAAGCTTTCTTT. This rearrangement joins TRBV4-2 to TRBJ1-1, with 9 bases that match TRBD1. The CDR3 runs to 15 residues. J was trimmed by 1 base and V by 4 bases; bases with no gene match: 4. CDR1 is LGHNA and CDR2 is YNFKEQ in the germline V gene.

The V call is TRBV30, the J call TRBJ1-4; 9 positions agree with TRBD1. V shed 0 bases, J shed 7 bases, and the junction held 6 bases outside the gene matches. Germline V lookup: CDR1 GTSNPN, CDR2 SVGIG (reference sequence). The CDR3 spans 15 residues. The DNA of the CDR3 is TGTGCCTGGAGTGTACAGGGGACAGGGCTTGAAAAACTGTTTTTT. Its protein is CAWSVQGTGLEKLFF.

This clone was seen once. This chain joins TRBV2 and TRBJ1-1; 8 nucleotides match TRBD1. CDR1 and CDR2 from the germline V gene are SNHLY and FYNNEI. V shed 7 bases, J shed 0 bases, and the junction held 7 bases outside the gene matches. The CDR3 consists of 15 residues. The CDR3: CASKQGGTVNTEAFF. In DNA, the CDR3 is TGTGCCAGCAAACAGGGGGGAACTGTGAACACTGAAGCTTTCTTT. The full variable domain, rest sourced from reference TRBV2 and TRBJ1-1, is EPEVTQTPSHQVTQMGQEVILRCVPISNHLYFYWYRQILGQKVEFLVSFYNNEISEKSEIFDDQFSVERPDGSNFTLKIRSTKLEDSAMYFCASKQGGTVNTEAFFGQGTRLTVV.